These 21 T cell receptor beta chains share one sample of origin, sequenced in a study of cytomegalovirus exposure and HLA in healthy donors. Researchers ran the PCR with 60 Vbeta and 13 Jbeta primers. Measured with immunoSEQ multiplex PCR; TCRdb has only the in-frame clones, and not every one. The table lists about 170,000 clones, 75% to 90% of them singletons, with less than 9% in the top ten. Sequences were obtained from PBMCs. The receptor source for this set is a man aged 25-40 years in good health and CMV-seropositive.

The chain links TRBV2 to TRBJ2-7; D remains ambiguous. The CDR3 covers 12 residues. V lost 3 bases, J lost 3 bases, and 6 bases lay in between. CDR1 is SNHLY and CDR2 is FYNNEI in the germline V gene. The CDR3 reads CASSDRHYEQYF. The CDR3 DNA reads TGTGCCAGCAGTGATAGACACTACGAGCAGTACTTC.

This clone was seen a single time. The CDR3 DNA reads TGTGCCAGCAGCTTCCGGACAGGGAGGGCCTTGGAGCAGCCCCAGCATTTT. Protein product: CASSFRTGRALEQPQHF. This rearrangement joins TRBV21-1 to TRBJ1-5; TRBD1 is the table's D call, not checked against the DNA. TRBV21-1 is recorded as a pseudogene. This CDR3 is 17 amino acids long.

This clone was seen a handful of times. The chain carries TRBV10-2 and TRBJ1-6; D ambiguous. This CDR3 has 15 amino acids. In germline, CDR1 is WSHSY, CDR2 SAAADI. Deletions cut 3 bases from V and 7 bases from J, with 13 bases between. DNA for the CDR3: TGCGCCAGCAGTGAATATATAGGGAGCAATTCACCCCTCCACTTT. The encoded protein is CASSEYIGSNSPLHF.

The chain joins TRBV27 to TRBJ2-2; 9 nucleotides agree with TRBD1. The CDR3 contains 11 residues. Germline CDR1 MNHEY, CDR2 SMNVEV (reference sequence). The V segment lost 5 bases and the J segment 15 bases; nucleotides outside the gene matches: 4. The DNA of the CDR3 is TGTGCCAGCAGTGGGACAGGGAGGATGTTTTTT. Translating gives CASSGTGRMFF.

This clone was detected a few times. The chain uses TRBV30 and TRBJ2-1; TRBD2 matches at 12 bases. With V trimmed by 4 bases and J by 4 bases, 5 bases remained unmatched. CDR3 length equals 15 residues. Germline assignment: CDR1 GTSNPN and CDR2 SVGIG (reference sequence). The CDR3 DNA reads as TGTGCCTGGAACCCTAGCGGGGGGGGTTACAATGAGCAGTTCTTC. Translation: CAWNPSGGGYNEQFF.

The chain links TRBV7-9 to TRBJ2-7; tentatively, D is TRBD1 (5 bases). V gave up 1 base and J gave up 4 bases, with 20 bases separating them. CDR1 and CDR2 from the germline V gene are SEHNR and FQNEAQ (reference sequence). The CDR3 spans 17 residues. The CDR3 nucleotides read TGTGCCAGCAGCTTAGAACCCCGGGCAGGAAAGGGGTACGAGCAGTACTTC. This translates into CASSLEPRAGKGYEQYF. Variable domain in full (rest from reference TRBV7-9 and TRBJ2-7): DTGVSQNPRHKITKRGQNVTFRCDPISEHNRLYWYRQTLGQGPEFLTYFQNEAQLEKSRLLSDRFSAERPKGSFSTLEIQRTEQGDSAMYLCASSLEPRAGKGYEQYFGPGTRLTVT.

V gene TRBV28 combines with J gene TRBJ2-1; 9 nucleotides agree with TRBD2. The CDR3 is made up of 17 amino acids. V lost 4 bases to trimming and J lost 9 bases; unmatched junction nucleotides: 16. Germline loops: CDR1 MDHEN, CDR2 SYDVKM. CDR3 DNA sequence: TGTGCCAGCAGTTCTGGGCCACGCGGGGGGGTTACTCGTGAGCAGTTCTTC. It codes for CASSSGPRGGVTREQFF.

The chain carries TRBV6-5 and TRBJ1-5; D may be TRBD1 (6 bases). CDR3 length: 14 amino acids. Per germline, CDR1 MNHEY and CDR2 SVGAGI. Deletions cut 5 bases from V and 5 bases from J, with 13 bases between. The CDR3 loop reads CASSRRGPDQPQHF. The CDR3 DNA sequence: TGTGCCAGCAGTCGCAGGGGCCCGGATCAGCCCCAGCATTTT.

J is TRBJ1-1 and V is TRBV11-2; a weak D match, TRBD1 (5 bases). Germline V gives CDR1 SGHAT, CDR2 FQNNGV. With 4 bases removed from V and 5 bases from J, the gap between germline ends came to 17 bases. This CDR3 has 15 residues. CDR3 nucleotides: TGTGCCAGCAGCTCCTTTCAGGGCTTGGAGACTGAAGCTTTCTTT. This translates into CASSSFQGLETEAFF.

This chain links TRBV5-5 with TRBJ2-5; 7 nucleotides align to TRBD1. V lost 4 bases, J lost 1 base, and 10 bases stayed unmatched. Per germline, CDR1 SGHKS and CDR2 YYEKEE (reference sequence). The CDR3 sequence is 16 residues long. The CDR3 loop is CASSPRTGSFQETQYF. The CDR3 bases are TGTGCCAGCAGCCCAAGGACAGGAAGCTTCCAAGAGACCCAGTACTTC.

This clone was detected only a few times. The chain combines TRBV6-4 with TRBJ2-7; perhaps TRBD2 as D (5 bases). The CDR3 length is 14 residues. Trimming stripped 7 bases from V and 1 base from J, with 14 bases between. Germline CDR1 MRHNA, CDR2 SNTAGT. The CDR3 is CASKEREGSYEQYF. In nucleotides, the CDR3 is TGTGCCAGCAAGGAGCGAGAGGGATCCTACGAGCAGTACTTC.

The genes are TRBV5-5 and TRBJ2-3; 7 nucleotides align to TRBD1. Germline V gives CDR1 SGHKS, CDR2 YYEKEE (reference sequence). Trimming took 5 bases from V and 3 from J; bases not matched to a gene: 3. The CDR3 contains 13 residues. In DNA, the CDR3 is TGTGCCAGCAGTTCGACAGGGACAGATACGCAGTATTTT. Translation: CASSSTGTDTQYF.

The rearrangement joins TRBV11-3 to TRBJ1-1; D perhaps matches TRBD1 (5 bases). Germline CDR1 SGHNT, CDR2 YENEEA. This CDR3 is built from 15 residues. The V gene lost 5 bases and the J gene lost 0 bases, with 13 bases spanning the gap. The CDR3 reads CASSPGRGMNTEAFF. CDR3 in DNA: TGTGCCAGCAGCCCCGGACGGGGGATGAACACTGAAGCTTTCTTT.

The J gene is TRBJ2-3, the V gene TRBV19; a weak D match, TRBD2 (7 bases). V shed 3 bases and J shed 6 bases, with 16 bases lying between them. Germline values: CDR1 LNHDA, CDR2 SQIVND (reference sequence). The CDR3 is made up of 15 amino acids. The CDR3, as DNA: TGTGCCAGTAGTATGGGGGGGCAGCGGTTGGATACGCAGTATTTT. The encoded protein is CASSMGGQRLDTQYF. Variable domain in full (rest from reference TRBV19 and TRBJ2-3): DGGITQSPKYLFRKEGQNVTLSCEQNLNHDAMYWYRQDPGQGLRLIYYSQIVNDFQKGDIAEGYSVSREKKESFPLTVTSAQKNPTAFYLCASSMGGQRLDTQYFGPGTRLTVL.

The CDR3 DNA reads TGTGCCATCAGCAGCCTAGCGGGGGGGCGAGAGACCCAGTACTTC. Its protein product is CAISSLAGGRETQYF. The chain couples TRBV10-3 to TRBJ2-5; TRBD2 matches 12 bases. V lost 6 bases and J lost 4; bases outside the gene matches: 6. The CDR3 is made up of 15 amino acids. CDR1 is ENHRY and CDR2 is SYGVKD in the germline V gene.

The CDR3 here is CASSLGDRGSSYEQYF. The CDR3 nucleotides are TGCGCCAGCAGCCTAGGAGACAGGGGGAGCTCCTACGAGCAGTACTTC. The chain employs TRBV4-1 and TRBJ2-5; TRBD1 agrees at 9 bases. Near its end, the DNA agrees better with TRBJ2-7, so the J call may be wrong. The germline CDR1 and CDR2 sequences are MGHRA and YSYEKL. CDR3 length equals 16 residues.

As DNA, the CDR3 is TGTGCCAGCTCACCATCACAGGGGTCTGGGGCCAACGTCCTGACTTTC. Its protein is CASSPSQGSGANVLTF. J is TRBJ2-6 and V is TRBV18; 7 positions agree with TRBD1. The CDR3 sequence is 16 residues long. The V and J ends lost 2 bases and 1 base, in that order; junction bases with no gene match: 2. Germline loops: CDR1 KGHSH, CDR2 LQKENI.

V is TRBV19 and J is TRBJ1-3; D perhaps matches TRBD1 (5 bases). Germline CDR1 and CDR2: LNHDA and SQIVND (reference sequence). The CDR3 length is 18 residues. Trimming removed 9 bases from V and 0 bases from J, with 24 bases in between. The CDR3 region has the DNA TGTGCCAGCCGCGGGGCGGGCCGGGGAGTAAACTCTGGAAACACCATATATTTT. This gives the protein CASRGAGRGVNSGNTIYF.

The chain employs TRBV29-1 and TRBJ2-6; TRBD2 is a possible D gene (6 bases). The CDR3 is 15 amino acids. Germline CDR1 is SQVTM and CDR2 is ANQGSEA. Trimming took 7 bases from V and 1 from J, leaving 14 bases between them. The CDR3 DNA is TGCAGCGCCGGGAGTCTTTTATCTGGGGCCAACGTCCTGACTTTC. Translation gives CSAGSLLSGANVLTF. The variable domain in full, with the rest retrieved from reference TRBV29-1 and TRBJ2-6, is SAVISQKPSRDICQRGTSLTIQCQVDSQVTMMFWYRQQPGQSLTLIATANQGSEATYESGFVIDKFPISRPNLTFSTLTVSNMSPEDSSIYLCSAGSLLSGANVLTFGAGSRLTVL.

The CDR3 nucleotides are TGCGCCACTCCGACAGGGGGATCGGGCACCGGGGAGCTGTTTTTT. It encodes CATPTGGSGTGELFF. This chain joins TRBV5-1 and TRBJ2-2; 9 bases line up with TRBD1. The CDR3 contains 15 residues. The J segment lost 4 bases and the V segment lost 9 bases, leaving 10 bases of the junction unmatched. CDR1 is SGHRS, CDR2 YFSETQ, per germline.

The chain has TRBV18 and TRBJ2-7; tentatively, D is TRBD1 (5 bases). Trimming stripped 1 base from V and 1 base from J, with 5 bases between. Germline assignment: CDR1 KGHSH and CDR2 LQKENI. CDR3 length: 13 residues. The CDR3 loop reads CASSPRQSYEQYF. The CDR3 region has the DNA TGTGCCAGCTCACCACGACAGTCCTACGAGCAGTACTTC.